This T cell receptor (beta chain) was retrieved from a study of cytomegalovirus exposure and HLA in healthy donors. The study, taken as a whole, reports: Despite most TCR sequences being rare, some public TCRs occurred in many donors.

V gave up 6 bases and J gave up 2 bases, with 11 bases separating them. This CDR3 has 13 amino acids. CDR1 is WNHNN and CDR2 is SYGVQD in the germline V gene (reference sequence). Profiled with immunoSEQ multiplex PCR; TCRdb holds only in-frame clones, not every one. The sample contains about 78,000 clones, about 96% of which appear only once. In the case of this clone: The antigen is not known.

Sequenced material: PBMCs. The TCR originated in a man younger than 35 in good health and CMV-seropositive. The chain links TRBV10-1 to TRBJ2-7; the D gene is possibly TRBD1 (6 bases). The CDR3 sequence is CASSSGTPYEQYF. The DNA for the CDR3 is TGCGCCAGCAGCTCCGGGACACCCTACGAGCAGTACTTC.